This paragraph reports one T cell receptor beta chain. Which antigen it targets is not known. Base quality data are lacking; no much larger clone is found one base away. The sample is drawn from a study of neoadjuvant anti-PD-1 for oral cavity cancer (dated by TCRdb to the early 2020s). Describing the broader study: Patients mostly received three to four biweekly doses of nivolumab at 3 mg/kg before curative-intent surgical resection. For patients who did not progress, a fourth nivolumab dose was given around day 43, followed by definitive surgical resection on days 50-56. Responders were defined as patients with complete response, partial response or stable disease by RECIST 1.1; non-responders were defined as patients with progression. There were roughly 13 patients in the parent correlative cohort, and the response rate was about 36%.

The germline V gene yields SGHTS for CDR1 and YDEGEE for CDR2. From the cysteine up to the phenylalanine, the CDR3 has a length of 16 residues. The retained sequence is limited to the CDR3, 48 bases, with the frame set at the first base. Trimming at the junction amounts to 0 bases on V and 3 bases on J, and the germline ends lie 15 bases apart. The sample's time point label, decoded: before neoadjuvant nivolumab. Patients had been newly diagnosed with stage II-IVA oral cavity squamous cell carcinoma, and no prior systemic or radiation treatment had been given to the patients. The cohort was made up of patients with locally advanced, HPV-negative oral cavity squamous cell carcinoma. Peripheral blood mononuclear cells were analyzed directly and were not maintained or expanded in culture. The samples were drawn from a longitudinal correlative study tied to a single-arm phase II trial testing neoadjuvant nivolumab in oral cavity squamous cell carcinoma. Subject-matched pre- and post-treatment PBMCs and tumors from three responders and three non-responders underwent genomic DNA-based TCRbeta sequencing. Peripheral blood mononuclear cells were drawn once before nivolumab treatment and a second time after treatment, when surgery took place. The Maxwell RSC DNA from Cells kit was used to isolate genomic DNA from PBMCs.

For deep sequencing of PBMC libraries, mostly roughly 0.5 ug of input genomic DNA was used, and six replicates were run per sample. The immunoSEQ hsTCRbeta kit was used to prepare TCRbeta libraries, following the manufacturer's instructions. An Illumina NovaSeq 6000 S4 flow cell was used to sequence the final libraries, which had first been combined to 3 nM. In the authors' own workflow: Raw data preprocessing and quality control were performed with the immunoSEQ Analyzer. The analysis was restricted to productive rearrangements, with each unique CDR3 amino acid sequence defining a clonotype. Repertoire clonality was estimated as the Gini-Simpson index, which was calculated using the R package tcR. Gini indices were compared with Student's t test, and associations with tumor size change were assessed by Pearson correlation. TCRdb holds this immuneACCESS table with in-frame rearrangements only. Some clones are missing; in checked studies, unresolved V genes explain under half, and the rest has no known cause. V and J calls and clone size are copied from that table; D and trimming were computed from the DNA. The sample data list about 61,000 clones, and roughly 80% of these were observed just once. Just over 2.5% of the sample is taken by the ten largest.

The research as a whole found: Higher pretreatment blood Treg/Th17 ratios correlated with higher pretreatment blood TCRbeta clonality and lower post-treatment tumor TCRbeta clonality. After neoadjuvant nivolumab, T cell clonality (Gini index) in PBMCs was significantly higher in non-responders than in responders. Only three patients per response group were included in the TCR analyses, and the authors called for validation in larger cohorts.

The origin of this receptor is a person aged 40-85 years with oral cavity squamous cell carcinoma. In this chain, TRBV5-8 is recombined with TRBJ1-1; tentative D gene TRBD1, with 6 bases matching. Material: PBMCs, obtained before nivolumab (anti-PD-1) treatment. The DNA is TGTGCCAGCAGCTTGGGACAGGCCTTATGGGACACTGAAGCTTTCTTT. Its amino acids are CASSLGQALWDTEAFF.